This TCR beta chain came from a study of OX40 agonist ivuxolimab in advanced cancers. CDR1 is MNHEY and CDR2 is SMNVEV in the germline V gene (reference sequence). J gave up 4 bases and V 5 bases, and 9 bases lay outside the gene matches. This CDR3 has 15 amino acids. Some clones are missing from TCRdb's copy, which holds only in-frame ones; the method was immunoSEQ multiplex PCR. Among approximately 79,000 clones, about 88% were seen once, and the ten largest hold approximately 0.93%. The chain employs TRBV27 and TRBJ2-7; 9 nucleotides align to TRBD2. The material was CD4+ or CD8+ T cells sorted from blood, obtained in a trial of the OX40 agonist ivuxolimab. This receptor was obtained from an adult with an advanced solid tumor such as melanoma, head and neck, liver or kidney cancer. The CDR3 nucleotides are TGTGCCAGCAGTCCCTATAGCGGGAGATCATACGAGCAGTACTTC. This encodes CASSPYSGRSYEQYF.